What follows describes a single TCR beta chain. This clone was detected only once. The antigen it binds to is not known. Base qualities were left out, and no much larger clone turns up one base away. TCRbeta CDR3 regions were amplified from genomic DNA by means of the immunoSEQ Assay, a bias-controlled multiplex PCR. As for the original processing: Within the assay, amplification of reference gene primers was used to estimate how many nucleated cells each sample contained. Sequence reads were collapsed and filtered to measure the absolute abundance of every unique TCRbeta CDR3 rearrangement. Productive Simpson clonality was computed per sample as the square root of Simpson's diversity index over productive rearrangements. TCRdb re-hosts the immuneACCESS table, in-frame sequences only. Its copies lack some clones; in the studies checked, an unresolved V gene accounts for under half of them, and the cause for the rest is not known. Clonal size and the V and J genes are those of that table, whereas D and trimming came from the DNA. The sample records about 100,000 clones, 70% to 80% of which are singletons. The top ten clonotypes cover approximately 24% of the sample.

This sample was included in a study of blood T cell repertoires in COVID-19 (dated by TCRdb to about 2020). Study-wide context: The collaborator samples originated in the United States, Italy and Spain and spanned the acute and convalescent phases of COVID-19. The prospective study material was composed of cDNA or gDNA derived from T cells, B-cell-depleted T cells, or PBMCs. Deeply sampled blood TCRbeta repertoires from subjects exposed to, actively infected with, or recovered from COVID-19 were included in the dataset. The repertoires were released in a freely available public database meant as a resource for research on the immune response to SARS-CoV-2. The samples were drawn from two sources: the first 160 participants of the ongoing ImmuneRACE study, and some 1,300 subjects contributed by 6 global collaborators. Sample metadata almost always included a de-identified subject ID, COVID-19 status, age in years and sex. HLA class I and class II types, where available, came from metadata supplied by the sample provider rather than from assay-based typing.

Here is what the overall study found, with its caveats: The amount of clinical and demographic metadata varied by source and participant and was provided uncurated.

Whole blood was collected in K2EDTA tubes by collaborating institutions according to the institutions' own protocols. For TCRbeta analysis, collaborators shipped samples as frozen whole blood, isolated PBMCs, or DNA extracted from either of those sample types. The sample comprised peripheral blood. The source of this sequence is a human donor in a cohort sampled during active COVID-19.

The bases are TGTGCCAGCAGTACCCTAGCAGGGGACTATGGCTACACCTTC. It encodes CASSTLAGDYGYTF. The chain was built from TRBV27 and TRBJ1-2, with a tentative D gene TRBD1 over 6 matching bases. Based on the germline V gene (reference sequence), the CDR1 and CDR2 sequences are MNHEY and SMNVEV. V sheds 5 bases and J sheds 3 bases, leaving 13 bases between their ends. The CDR3 goes from the cysteine to the phenylalanine over 14 residues. The retained sequence is limited to the CDR3, 42 bases, with the frame set at the first base.